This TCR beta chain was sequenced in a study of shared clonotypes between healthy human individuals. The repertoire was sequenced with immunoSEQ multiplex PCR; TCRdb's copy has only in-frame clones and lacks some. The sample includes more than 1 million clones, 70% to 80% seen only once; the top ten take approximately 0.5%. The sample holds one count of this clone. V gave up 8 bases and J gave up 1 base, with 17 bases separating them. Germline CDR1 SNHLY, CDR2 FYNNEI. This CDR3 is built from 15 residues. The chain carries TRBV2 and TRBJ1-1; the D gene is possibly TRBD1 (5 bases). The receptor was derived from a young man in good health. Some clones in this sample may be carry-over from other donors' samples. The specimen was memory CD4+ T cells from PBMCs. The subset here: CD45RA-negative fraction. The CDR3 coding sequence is TGTGCCAGCGCTGGAGCGGGGGATTCGAACACTGAAGCTTTCTTT. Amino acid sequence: CASAGAGDSNTEAFF.